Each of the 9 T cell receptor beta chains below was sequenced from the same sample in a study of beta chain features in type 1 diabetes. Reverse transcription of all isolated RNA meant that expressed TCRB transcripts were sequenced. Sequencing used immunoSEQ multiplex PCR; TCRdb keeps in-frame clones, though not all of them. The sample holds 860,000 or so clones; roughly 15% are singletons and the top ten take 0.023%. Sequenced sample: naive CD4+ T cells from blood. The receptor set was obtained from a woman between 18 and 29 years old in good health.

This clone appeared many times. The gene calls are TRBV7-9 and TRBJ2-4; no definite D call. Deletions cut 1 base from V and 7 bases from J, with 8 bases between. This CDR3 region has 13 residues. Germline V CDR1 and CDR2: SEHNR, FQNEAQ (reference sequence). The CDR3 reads CASSLGLANIQYF. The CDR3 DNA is TGTGCCAGCAGCTTAGGACTTGCGAACATTCAGTACTTC.

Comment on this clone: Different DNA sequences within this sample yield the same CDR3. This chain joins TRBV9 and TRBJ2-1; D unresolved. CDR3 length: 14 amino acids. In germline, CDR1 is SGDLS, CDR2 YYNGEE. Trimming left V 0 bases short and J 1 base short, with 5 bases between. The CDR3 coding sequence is TGTGCCAGCAGCGTAGCGGGTTCCTACAATGAGCAGTTCTTC. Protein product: CASSVAGSYNEQFF.

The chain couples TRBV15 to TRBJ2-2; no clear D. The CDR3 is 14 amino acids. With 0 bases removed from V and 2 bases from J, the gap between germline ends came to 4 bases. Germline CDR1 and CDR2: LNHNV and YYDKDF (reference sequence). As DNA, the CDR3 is TGTGCCACCAGCAGAGAGCTAAACACCGGGGAGCTGTTTTTT. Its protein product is CATSRELNTGELFF.

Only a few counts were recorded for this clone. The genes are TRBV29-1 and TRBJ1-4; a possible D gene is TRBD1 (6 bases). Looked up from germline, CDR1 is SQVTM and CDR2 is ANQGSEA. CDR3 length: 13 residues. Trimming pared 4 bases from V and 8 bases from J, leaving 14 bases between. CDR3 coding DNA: TGCAGCGTTGGTTGGGCAGGGGAAGAAAAACTGTTTTTT. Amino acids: CSVGWAGEEKLFF.

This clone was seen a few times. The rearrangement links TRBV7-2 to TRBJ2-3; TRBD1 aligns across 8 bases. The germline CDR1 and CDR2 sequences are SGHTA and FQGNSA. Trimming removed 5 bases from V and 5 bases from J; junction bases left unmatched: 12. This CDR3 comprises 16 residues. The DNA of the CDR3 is TGTGCCAGCAGCCCCGGCCCGACAGGGGCGGGAGATACGCAGTATTTT. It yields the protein CASSPGPTGAGDTQYF.

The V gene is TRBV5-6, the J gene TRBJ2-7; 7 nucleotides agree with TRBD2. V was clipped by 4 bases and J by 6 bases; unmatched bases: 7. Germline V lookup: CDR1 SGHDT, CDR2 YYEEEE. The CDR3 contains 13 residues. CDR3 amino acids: CASSTSPGGEQYF. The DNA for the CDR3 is TGTGCCAGCAGCACCTCTCCGGGAGGCGAGCAGTACTTC.

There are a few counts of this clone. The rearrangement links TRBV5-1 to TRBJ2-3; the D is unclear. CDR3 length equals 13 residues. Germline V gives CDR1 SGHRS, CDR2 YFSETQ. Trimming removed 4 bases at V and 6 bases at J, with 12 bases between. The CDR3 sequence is CASSPARVDTQYF. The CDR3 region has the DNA TGCGCCAGCAGCCCCGCTCGAGTGGATACGCAGTATTTT.

The CDR3 sequence: CASSQGEGLSYEQYF. CDR3 bases: TGTGCCAGCAGCCAAGGTGAGGGCCTGTCCTACGAGCAGTACTTC. This sequence joins TRBV14 and TRBJ2-7; possibly TRBD2 for D (5 bases). The CDR3 totals 15 residues. Trimming removed 1 base from V and 1 base from J, with 11 bases in between. The germline V gene has CDR1 SGHDN and CDR2 FVKESK.

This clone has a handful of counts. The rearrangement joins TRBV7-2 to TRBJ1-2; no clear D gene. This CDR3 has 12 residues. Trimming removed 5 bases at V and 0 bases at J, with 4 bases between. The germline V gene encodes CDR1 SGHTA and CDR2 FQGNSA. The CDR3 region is CASSRTNYGYTF. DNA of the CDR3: TGTGCCAGCAGCAGGACTAACTATGGCTACACCTTC.